The clone carrying this TCR beta chain has a handful of counts. Its antigen is not known. Expressed TCRB transcripts got sequenced, as all isolated RNA was reverse transcribed. The table came from immunoSEQ multiplex PCR; TCRdb's copy has only in-frame clones and leaves some out. The sample contains fewer than 450,000 clones, approximately 12% of which appear only once. The data belong to a study of beta chain features in type 1 diabetes. General study findings and limits: Across all four CD4+ subsets, people with type 1 diabetes showed modestly shorter TCRB CDR3s.

The CDR3 is made up of 14 amino acids. V dropped 9 bases and J dropped 5; count of bases not matched to a gene: 9. Germline lookup yields CDR1 MNHEY and CDR2 SVGAGI. V usage is TRBV6-5 and J usage is TRBJ1-2, with 10 bases identical to TRBD1. The sequence was collected from a woman in her late teens or twenties with type 1 diabetes. Material: naive CD4+ T cells from blood. CDR3 protein: CASLKTGGSYGYTF. CDR3 sequence (DNA): TGTGCCAGTCTAAAGACAGGGGGCTCATATGGCTACACCTTC.